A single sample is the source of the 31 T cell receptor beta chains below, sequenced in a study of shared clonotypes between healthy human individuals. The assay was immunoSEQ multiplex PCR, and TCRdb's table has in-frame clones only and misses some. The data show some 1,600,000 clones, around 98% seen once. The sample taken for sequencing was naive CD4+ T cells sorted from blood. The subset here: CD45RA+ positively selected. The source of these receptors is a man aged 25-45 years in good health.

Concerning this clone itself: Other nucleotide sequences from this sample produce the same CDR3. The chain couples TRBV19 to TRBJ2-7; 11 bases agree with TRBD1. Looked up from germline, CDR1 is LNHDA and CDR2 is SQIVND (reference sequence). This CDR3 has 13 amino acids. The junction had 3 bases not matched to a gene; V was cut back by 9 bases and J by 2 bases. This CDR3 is CASTGQGAYEQYF. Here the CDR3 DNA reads TGTGCCAGCACGGGACAGGGGGCCTACGAGCAGTACTTC.

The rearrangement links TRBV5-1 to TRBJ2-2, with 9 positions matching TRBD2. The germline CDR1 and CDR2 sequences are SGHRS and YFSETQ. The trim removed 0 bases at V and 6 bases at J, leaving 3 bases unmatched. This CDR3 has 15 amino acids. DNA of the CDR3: TGCGCCAGCAGCTTGGAGACTAGCGGATCCGGGGAGCTGTTTTTT. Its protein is CASSLETSGSGELFF. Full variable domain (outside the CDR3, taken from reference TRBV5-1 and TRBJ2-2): KAGVTQTPRYLIKTRGQQVTLSCSPISGHRSVSWYQQTPGQGLQFLFEYFSETQRNKGNFPGRFSGRQFSNSRSEMNVSTLELGDSALYLCASSLETSGSGELFFGEGSRLTVL.

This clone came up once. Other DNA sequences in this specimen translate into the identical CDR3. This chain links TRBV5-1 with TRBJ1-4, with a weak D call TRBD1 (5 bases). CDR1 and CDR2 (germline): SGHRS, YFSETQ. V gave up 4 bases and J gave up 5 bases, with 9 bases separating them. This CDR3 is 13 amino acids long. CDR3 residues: CASSPGPNEKLFF. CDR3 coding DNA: TGCGCCAGCAGCCCGGGACCCAATGAAAAACTGTTTTTT.

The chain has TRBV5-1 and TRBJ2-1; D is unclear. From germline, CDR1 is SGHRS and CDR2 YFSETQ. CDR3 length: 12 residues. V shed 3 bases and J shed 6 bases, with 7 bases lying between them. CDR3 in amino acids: CASSSRGNEQFF. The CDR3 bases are TGCGCCAGCAGCTCCCGTGGCAATGAGCAGTTCTTC.

The CDR3 sequence: CASSLSSVNSNQPQHF. CDR3 nucleotide sequence: TGTGCCAGCAGCTTAAGCTCCGTGAATAGCAATCAGCCCCAGCATTTT. The J gene is TRBJ1-5, the V gene TRBV7-2; D call uncertain. With 2 bases removed from V and 0 bases from J, the gap between germline ends came to 11 bases. The CDR3 length is 16 residues. CDR1 and CDR2 (germline): SGHTA, FQGNSA.

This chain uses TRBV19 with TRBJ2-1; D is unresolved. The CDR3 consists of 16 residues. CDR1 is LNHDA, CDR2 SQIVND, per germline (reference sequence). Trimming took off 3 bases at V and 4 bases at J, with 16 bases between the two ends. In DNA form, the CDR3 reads TGTGCCAGTAGTATCCTCTTTACTGATATTTACAATGAGCAGTTCTTC. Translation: CASSILFTDIYNEQFF.

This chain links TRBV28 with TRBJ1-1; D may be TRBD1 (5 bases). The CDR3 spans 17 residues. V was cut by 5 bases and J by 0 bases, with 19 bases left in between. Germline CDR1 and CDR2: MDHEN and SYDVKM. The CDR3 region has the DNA TGTGCCAGCAGTAGTTTAAGAAGGGACGCCCTGAACACTGAAGCTTTCTTT. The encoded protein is CASSSLRRDALNTEAFF.

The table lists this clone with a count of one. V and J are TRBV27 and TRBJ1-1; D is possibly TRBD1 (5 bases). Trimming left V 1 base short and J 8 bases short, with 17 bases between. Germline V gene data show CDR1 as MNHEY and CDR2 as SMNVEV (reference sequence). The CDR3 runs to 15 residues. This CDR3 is CASSLFSWAGQEAFF. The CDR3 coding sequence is TGTGCCAGCAGTTTATTTTCCTGGGCAGGGCAGGAAGCTTTCTTT.

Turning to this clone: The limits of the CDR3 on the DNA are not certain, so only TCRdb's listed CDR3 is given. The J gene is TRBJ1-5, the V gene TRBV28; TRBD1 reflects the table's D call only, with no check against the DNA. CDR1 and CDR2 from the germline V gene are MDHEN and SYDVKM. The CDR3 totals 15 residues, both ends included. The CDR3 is CASSPVRARGQPQHF.

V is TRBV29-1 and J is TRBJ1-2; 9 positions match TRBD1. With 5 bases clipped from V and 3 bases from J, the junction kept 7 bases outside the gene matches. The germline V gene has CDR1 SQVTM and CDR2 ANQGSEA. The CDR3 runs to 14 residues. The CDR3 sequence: CSVRFRDRDYGYTF. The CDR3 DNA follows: TGCAGCGTTAGGTTCCGGGACAGGGACTATGGCTACACCTTC.

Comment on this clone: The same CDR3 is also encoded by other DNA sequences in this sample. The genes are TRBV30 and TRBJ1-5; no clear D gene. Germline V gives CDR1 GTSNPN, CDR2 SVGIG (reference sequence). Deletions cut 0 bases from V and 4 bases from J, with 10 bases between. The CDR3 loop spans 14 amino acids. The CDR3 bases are TGTGCCTGGAGTGTTAACAGCCGTAATCAGCCCCAGCATTTT. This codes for CAWSVNSRNQPQHF. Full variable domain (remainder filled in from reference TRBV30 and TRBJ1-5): SQTIHQWPATLVQPVGSPLSLECTVEGTSNPNLYWYRQAAGRGLQLLFYSVGIGQISSEVPQNLSASRPQDRQFILSSKKLLLSDSGFYLCAWSVNSRNQPQHFGDGTRLSIL.

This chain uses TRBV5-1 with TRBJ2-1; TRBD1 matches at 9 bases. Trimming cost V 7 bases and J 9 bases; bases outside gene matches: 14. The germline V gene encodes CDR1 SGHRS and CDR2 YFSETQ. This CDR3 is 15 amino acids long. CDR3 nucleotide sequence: TGCGCCAGCCGGAGACTAGGGACAGGGAGAAGTGAGCAGTTCTTC. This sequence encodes CASRRLGTGRSEQFF.

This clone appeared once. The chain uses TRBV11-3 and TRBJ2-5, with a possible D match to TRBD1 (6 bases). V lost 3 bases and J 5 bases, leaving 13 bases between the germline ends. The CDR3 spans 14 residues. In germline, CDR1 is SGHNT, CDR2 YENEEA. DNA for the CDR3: TGTGCCAGCAGCTTGGACAGTAAGAGGGAGACCCAGTACTTC. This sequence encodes CASSLDSKRETQYF.

DNA of the CDR3: TGTGCCACCAGCGGGAGGGGACAGGGGGTTGCCTACGAGCAGTACTTC. This codes for CATSGRGQGVAYEQYF. The rearrangement links TRBV15 to TRBJ2-7, with 11 bases aligning to TRBD1. Germline V CDR1 and CDR2: LNHNV, YYDKDF (reference sequence). This CDR3 is 16 amino acids long. V was pared by 5 bases and J by 2 bases, with 8 bases of the junction left unmatched. Full variable domain (missing parts from reference TRBV15 and TRBJ2-7): DAMVIQNPRYQVTQFGKPVTLSCSQTLNHNVMYWYQQKSSQAPKLLFHYYDKDFNNEADTPDNFQSRRPNTSFCFLDIRSPGLGDTAMYLCATSGRGQGVAYEQYFGPGTRLTVT.

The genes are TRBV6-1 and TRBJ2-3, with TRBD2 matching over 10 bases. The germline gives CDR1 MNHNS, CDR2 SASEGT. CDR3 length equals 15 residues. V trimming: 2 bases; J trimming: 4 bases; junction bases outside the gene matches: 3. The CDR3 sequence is CASSESGLASDTQYF. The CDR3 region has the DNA TGTGCCAGCAGTGAATCGGGACTAGCGTCAGATACGCAGTATTTT.

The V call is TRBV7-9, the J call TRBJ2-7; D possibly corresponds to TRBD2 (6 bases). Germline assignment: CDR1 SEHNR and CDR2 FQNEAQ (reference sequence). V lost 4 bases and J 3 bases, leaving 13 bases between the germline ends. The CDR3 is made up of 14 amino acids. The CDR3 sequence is CASSSPGLLYEQYF. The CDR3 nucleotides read TGTGCCAGCAGCTCGCCGGGACTCCTCTACGAGCAGTACTTC. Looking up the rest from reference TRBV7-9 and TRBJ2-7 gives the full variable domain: DTGVSQNPRHKITKRGQNVTFRCDPISEHNRLYWYRQTLGQGPEFLTYFQNEAQLEKSRLLSDRFSAERPKGSFSTLEIQRTEQGDSAMYLCASSSPGLLYEQYFGPGTRLTVT.

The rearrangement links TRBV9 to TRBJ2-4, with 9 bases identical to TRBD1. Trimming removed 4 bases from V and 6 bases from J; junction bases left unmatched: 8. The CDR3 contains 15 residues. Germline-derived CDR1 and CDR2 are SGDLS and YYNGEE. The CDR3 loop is CASSPRDRVGNIQYF. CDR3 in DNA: TGTGCCAGCAGCCCCAGGGACAGGGTTGGAAACATTCAGTACTTC. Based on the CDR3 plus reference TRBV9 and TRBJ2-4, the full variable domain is DSGVTQTPKHLITATGQRVTLRCSPRSGDLSVYWYQQSLDQGLQFLIQYYNGEERAKGNILERFSAQQFPDLHSELNLSSLELGDSALYFCASSPRDRVGNIQYFGAGTRLSVL.

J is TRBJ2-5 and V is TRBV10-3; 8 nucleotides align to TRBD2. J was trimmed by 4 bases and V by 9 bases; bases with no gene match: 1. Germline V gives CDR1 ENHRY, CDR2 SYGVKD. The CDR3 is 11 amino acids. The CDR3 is CAMSGGETQYF. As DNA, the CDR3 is TGTGCCATGAGCGGGGGAGAGACCCAGTACTTC.

DNA of the CDR3: TGCGCCAGCTCCGGGCGGGCGGGGGAAAACAATGAGCAGTTCTTC. This codes for CASSGRAGENNEQFF. The chain carries TRBV5-1 and TRBJ2-1; the match to TRBD2 covers 7 bases. V lost 7 bases to trimming and J lost 5 bases; unmatched junction nucleotides: 12. The germline gives CDR1 SGHRS, CDR2 YFSETQ. The CDR3 contains 15 residues. Filled out from reference TRBV5-1 and TRBJ2-1, the complete variable domain reads KAGVTQTPRYLIKTRGQQVTLSCSPISGHRSVSWYQQTPGQGLQFLFEYFSETQRNKGNFPGRFSGRQFSNSRSEMNVSTLELGDSALYLCASSGRAGENNEQFFGPGTRLTVL.

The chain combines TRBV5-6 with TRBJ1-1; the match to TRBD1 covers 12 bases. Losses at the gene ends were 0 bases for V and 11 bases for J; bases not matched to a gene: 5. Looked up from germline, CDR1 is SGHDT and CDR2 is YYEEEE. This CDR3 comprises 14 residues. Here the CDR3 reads CASSLGDRGRWAFF. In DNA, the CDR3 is TGTGCCAGCAGCTTGGGGGACAGGGGGCGTTGGGCTTTCTTT.

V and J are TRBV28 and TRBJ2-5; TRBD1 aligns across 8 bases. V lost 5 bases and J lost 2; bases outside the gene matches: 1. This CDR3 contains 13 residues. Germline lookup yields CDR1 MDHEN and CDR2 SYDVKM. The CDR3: CASSRQGQETQYF. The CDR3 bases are TGTGCCAGCAGTAGACAGGGGCAAGAGACCCAGTACTTC. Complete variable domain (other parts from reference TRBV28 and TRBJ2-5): DVKVTQSSRYLVKRTGEKVFLECVQDMDHENMFWYRQDPGLGLRLIYFSYDVKMKEKGDIPEGYSVSREKKERFSLILESASTNQTSMYLCASSRQGQETQYFGPGTRLLVL.

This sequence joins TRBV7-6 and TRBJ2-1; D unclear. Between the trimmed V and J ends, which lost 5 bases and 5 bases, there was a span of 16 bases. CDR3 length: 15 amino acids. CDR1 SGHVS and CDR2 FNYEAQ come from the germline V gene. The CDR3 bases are TGTGCCAGCAGCCGCCGCTTTCGGGCCAACAATGAGCAGTTCTTC. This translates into CASSRRFRANNEQFF.

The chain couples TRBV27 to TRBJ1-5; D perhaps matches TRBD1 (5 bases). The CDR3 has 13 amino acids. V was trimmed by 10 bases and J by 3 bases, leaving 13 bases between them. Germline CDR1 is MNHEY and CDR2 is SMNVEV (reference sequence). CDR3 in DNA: TGTGCCACCAGGGCCAAGGTCAATCAGCCCCAGCATTTT. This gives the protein CATRAKVNQPQHF.

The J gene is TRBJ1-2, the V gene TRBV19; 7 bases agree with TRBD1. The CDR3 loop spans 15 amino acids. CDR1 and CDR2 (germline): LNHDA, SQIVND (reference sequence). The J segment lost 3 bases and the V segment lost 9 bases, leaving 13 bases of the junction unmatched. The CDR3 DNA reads TGTGCCAGCCAAACCGGACGACAGGGTCACTATGGCTACACCTTC. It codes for CASQTGRQGHYGYTF.

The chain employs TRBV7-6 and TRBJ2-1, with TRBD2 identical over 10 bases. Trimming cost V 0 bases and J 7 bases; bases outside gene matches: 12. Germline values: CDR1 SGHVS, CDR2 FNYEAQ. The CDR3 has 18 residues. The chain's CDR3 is CASSLAGLATESGNEQFF. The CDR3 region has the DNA TGTGCCAGCAGCTTAGCGGGACTAGCGACAGAGAGTGGGAATGAGCAGTTCTTC. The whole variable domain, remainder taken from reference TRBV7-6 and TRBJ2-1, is GAGVSQSPRYKVTKRGQDVALRCDPISGHVSLYWYRQALGQGPEFLTYFNYEAQQDKSGLPNDRFSAERPEGSISTLTIQRTEQRDSAMYRCASSLAGLATESGNEQFFGPGTRLTVL.

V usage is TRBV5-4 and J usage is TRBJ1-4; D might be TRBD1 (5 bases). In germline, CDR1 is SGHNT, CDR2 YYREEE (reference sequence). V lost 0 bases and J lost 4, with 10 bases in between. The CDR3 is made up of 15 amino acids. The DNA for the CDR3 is TGTGCCAGCAGCTTGGTCAGGGCCGGTAATGAAAAACTGTTTTTT. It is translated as CASSLVRAGNEKLFF.

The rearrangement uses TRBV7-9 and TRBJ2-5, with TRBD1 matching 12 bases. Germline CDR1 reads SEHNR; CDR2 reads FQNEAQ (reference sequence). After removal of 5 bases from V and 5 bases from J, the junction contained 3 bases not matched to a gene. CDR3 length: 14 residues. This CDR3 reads CASSRDRGPETQYF. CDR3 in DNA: TGTGCCAGCAGCCGGGACAGGGGGCCGGAGACCCAGTACTTC.

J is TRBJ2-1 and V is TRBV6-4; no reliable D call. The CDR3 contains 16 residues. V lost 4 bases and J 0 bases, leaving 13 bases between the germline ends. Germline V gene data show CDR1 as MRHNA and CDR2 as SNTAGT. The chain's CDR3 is CASSAIAASSYNEQFF. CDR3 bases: TGTGCCAGCAGTGCAATAGCAGCGAGCTCCTACAATGAGCAGTTCTTC.

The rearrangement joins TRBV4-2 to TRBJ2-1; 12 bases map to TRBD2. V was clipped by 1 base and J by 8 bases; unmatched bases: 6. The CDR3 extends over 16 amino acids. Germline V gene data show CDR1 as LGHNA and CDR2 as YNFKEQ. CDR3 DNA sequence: TGTGCCAGCAGCCAAGGGCTAGCGGGAGGGGGAGATGAGCAGTTCTTC. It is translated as CASSQGLAGGGDEQFF.

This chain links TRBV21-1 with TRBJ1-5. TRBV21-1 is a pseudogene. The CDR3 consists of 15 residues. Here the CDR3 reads CAMPPGSDSNQPQHF. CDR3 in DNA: TGTGCCATGCCGCCGGGGTCAGATAGCAATCAGCCCCAGCATTTT.

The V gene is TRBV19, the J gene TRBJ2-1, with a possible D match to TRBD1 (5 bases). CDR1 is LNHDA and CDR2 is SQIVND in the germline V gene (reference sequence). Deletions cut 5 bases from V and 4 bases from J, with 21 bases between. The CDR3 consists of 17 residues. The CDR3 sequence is CASSAGPRVFPYNEQFF. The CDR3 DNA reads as TGTGCCAGTAGTGCCGGGCCCAGGGTTTTTCCTTACAATGAGCAGTTCTTC.